A selection of T cell receptor beta chains follows, all from one sample in a study of OX40 agonist ivuxolimab in advanced cancers. The table came from immunoSEQ multiplex PCR; TCRdb's copy has only in-frame clones and leaves some out. The sample yields tens of thousands of clones, around 87% seen once. The source material was CD4+ or CD8+ T cells sorted from blood, sampled in a trial of the OX40 agonist ivuxolimab. Receptors were obtained from an adult with an advanced solid tumor such as melanoma, head and neck, liver or kidney cancer. CDR3s include the opening cysteine and the closing phenylalanine or tryptophan. Fields, in order: CDR3 DNA, CDR3 protein, J gene, V gene, D gene, clone size. D genes are given only for firm matches. Clone size is not always given. Where it is, it says once, few, many or a class for expanded clones.

CDR3nt: TGTGCCTGGAGTCCAGGTCCCCCTGGAAACACCATATATTTT
CDR3aa: CAWSPGPPGNTIYF
j_gene: TRBJ1-3
v_gene: TRBV30
d_gene: NA
abundance: NA

CDR3nt: TGTGCCAGCAGTAGGGGGACAGAGTATAATTCACCCCTCCACTTT
CDR3aa: CASSRGTEYNSPLHF
j_gene: TRBJ1-6
v_gene: TRBV7-2
d_gene: TRBD1
abundance: NA

CDR3nt: TGTGCCAGCAGCGGGACAGGACGCGGATCACCCCTCCACTTT
CDR3aa: CASSGTGRGSPLHF
j_gene: TRBJ1-6
v_gene: TRBV7-3
d_gene: TRBD1
abundance: NA

CDR3nt: TGTGCCAGCAGCCAAGCCAGGGATGAGTATGGCTACACCTTC
CDR3aa: CASSQARDEYGYTF
j_gene: TRBJ1-2
v_gene: TRBV4-2
d_gene: NA
abundance: NA

CDR3nt: TGTGCCAGCAGCGCGACAGGGGGCGCCCCCGGGGAGCTGTTTTTT
CDR3aa: CASSATGGAPGELFF
j_gene: TRBJ2-2
v_gene: TRBV11-2
d_gene: TRBD1
abundance: NA

CDR3nt: TGTGCCAGCAGCGTGAACCTAGGGGCGGGAGAAAAACTGTTTTTT
CDR3aa: CASSVNLGAGEKLFF
j_gene: TRBJ1-4
v_gene: TRBV9
d_gene: NA
abundance: NA

CDR3nt: TGCGCCAGCAGCTTGTCAGGGGCGAGCTATGGCTACACCTTC
CDR3aa: CASSLSGASYGYTF
j_gene: TRBJ1-2
v_gene: TRBV5-1
d_gene: NA
abundance: NA

CDR3nt: TGCAGCGTTGAAGGCGGGCGAGAGGAAAAACTGTTTTTT
CDR3aa: CSVEGGREEKLFF
j_gene: TRBJ1-4
v_gene: TRBV29-1
d_gene: NA
abundance: NA

CDR3nt: TGTGCCAGCAGCGTTGAGGGACAGTCCCCCTATGGCTACACCTTC
CDR3aa: CASSVEGQSPYGYTF
j_gene: TRBJ1-2
v_gene: TRBV9
d_gene: TRBD1
abundance: NA

CDR3nt: TGTGCCGCCAGGGTTGATGGCAATCAGCCCCAGCATTTT
CDR3aa: CAARVDGNQPQHF
j_gene: TRBJ1-5
v_gene: TRBV30
d_gene: NA
abundance: NA

CDR3nt: TGTGCCAGCAGCTCGTTAGGGAAAAGCGGGGGGGCCACCGGGGAGCTGTTTTTT
CDR3aa: CASSSLGKSGGATGELFF
j_gene: TRBJ2-2
v_gene: TRBV5-6
d_gene: TRBD2
abundance: NA

CDR3nt: TGTGCCAGCAGCGCCGAGGGAGGGATCTCTAGCATTCAGTACTTC
CDR3aa: CASSAEGGISSIQYF
j_gene: TRBJ2-4
v_gene: TRBV7-9
d_gene: TRBD2
abundance: NA

CDR3nt: TGTGCCAGCTCACCCCGGGGTAATGAAAAACTGTTTTTT
CDR3aa: CASSPRGNEKLFF
j_gene: TRBJ1-4
v_gene: TRBV18
d_gene: NA
abundance: NA

CDR3nt: TGTGCCAGCATGTTCGGACAACTGAACACTGAAGCTTTCTTT
CDR3aa: CASMFGQLNTEAFF
j_gene: TRBJ1-1
v_gene: TRBV5-4
d_gene: NA
abundance: NA

CDR3nt: TGCGCCAGCAGCTTCACTAGCGAGGCAGATACGCAGTATTTT
CDR3aa: CASSFTSEADTQYF
j_gene: TRBJ2-3
v_gene: TRBV5-1
d_gene: TRBD2
abundance: NA

CDR3nt: TGTGCCAGCAGTTCCCCGTTGGGGCGGGACCTCCACTATGGCTACACCTTC
CDR3aa: CASSSPLGRDLHYGYTF
j_gene: TRBJ1-2
v_gene: TRBV28
d_gene: NA
abundance: NA

CDR3nt: TGCGCCAGCAGCTTGGGGGACACCCGACGTGGGACAGATACGCAGTATTTT
CDR3aa: CASSLGDTRRGTDTQYF
j_gene: TRBJ2-3
v_gene: TRBV5-1
d_gene: NA
abundance: few

CDR3nt: TGTGCCAGCAGCTTGATCGGAGGGGGAAACACTGAAGCTTTCTTT
CDR3aa: CASSLIGGGNTEAFF
j_gene: TRBJ1-1
v_gene: TRBV11-3
d_gene: NA
abundance: NA

CDR3nt: TGTGCCAGCAGTTACCTCGGGACAAAAACTTACGAGCAGTACTTC
CDR3aa: CASSYLGTKTYEQYF
j_gene: TRBJ2-7
v_gene: TRBV6-5
d_gene: NA
abundance: NA

CDR3nt: TGTGCCAGCAGCTTAGGGTCTCGGTTCGCGGAGACCCAGTACTTC
CDR3aa: CASSLGSRFAETQYF
j_gene: TRBJ2-5
v_gene: TRBV11-3
d_gene: NA
abundance: NA